This TCR beta chain was captured by sequencing in a study of blood T cell repertoires in COVID-19. Study summary: Acute-phase and convalescent COVID-19 samples originated in the United States, Italy and Spain.

This CDR3 has 15 residues. In germline, CDR1 is SNHLY, CDR2 FYNNEI. V shed 5 bases and J shed 7 bases, with 18 bases lying between them. Generated by immunoSEQ multiplex PCR, the TCRdb table keeps only in-frame clones and is missing some. The sample yields approximately 200,000 clones, about 88% seen once. The rearrangement joins TRBV2 to TRBJ2-1; tentative D call: TRBD1 (6 bases). The receptor was isolated from a man aged 25-45 years with acute or convalescent COVID-19. The sequencing sample was made of peripheral blood. The CDR3 region has the DNA TGTGCCAGCAGTACCAGTGGACAGTACCAGAATGAGCAGTTCTTC. Translating it yields CASSTSGQYQNEQFF.